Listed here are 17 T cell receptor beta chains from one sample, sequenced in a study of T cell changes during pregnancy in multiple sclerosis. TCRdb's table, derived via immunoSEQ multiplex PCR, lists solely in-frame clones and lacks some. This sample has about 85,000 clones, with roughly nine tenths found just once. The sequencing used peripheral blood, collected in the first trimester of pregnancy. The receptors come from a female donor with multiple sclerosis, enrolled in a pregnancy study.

The CDR3 bases are TGTGCCAGCACTACAGGGTTTCTTCCTCAGTACTTC. It translates to CASTTGFLPQYF. The chain is built from TRBV13 and TRBJ2-4; the D gene is possibly TRBD1 (6 bases). CDR3 length: 12 residues. The germline V and J ends were trimmed by 7 bases and 12 bases, with 16 bases remaining between them. Germline V gene lookup returns CDR1 PRHDT and CDR2 FYEKMQ (reference sequence).

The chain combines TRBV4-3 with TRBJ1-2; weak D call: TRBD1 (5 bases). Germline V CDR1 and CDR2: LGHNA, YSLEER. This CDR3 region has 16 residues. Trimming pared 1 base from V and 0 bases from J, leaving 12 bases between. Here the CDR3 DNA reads TGCGCCAGCAGCCAAGTTGAGAAGGGGACTAACTATGGCTACACCTTC. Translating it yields CASSQVEKGTNYGYTF.

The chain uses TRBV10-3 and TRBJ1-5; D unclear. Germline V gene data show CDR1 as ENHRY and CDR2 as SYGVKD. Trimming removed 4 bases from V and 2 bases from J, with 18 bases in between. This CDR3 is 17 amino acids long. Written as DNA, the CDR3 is TGTGCCATCAGTGGCTCGGGCAAGGGAGGAGGCAATCAGCCCCAGCATTTT. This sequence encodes CAISGSGKGGGNQPQHF.

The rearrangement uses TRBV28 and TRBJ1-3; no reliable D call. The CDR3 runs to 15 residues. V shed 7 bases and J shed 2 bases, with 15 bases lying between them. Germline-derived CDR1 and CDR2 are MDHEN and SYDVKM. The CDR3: CASKFEGGAGNTIYF. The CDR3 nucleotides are TGTGCCAGCAAGTTCGAGGGAGGCGCTGGAAACACCATATATTTT.

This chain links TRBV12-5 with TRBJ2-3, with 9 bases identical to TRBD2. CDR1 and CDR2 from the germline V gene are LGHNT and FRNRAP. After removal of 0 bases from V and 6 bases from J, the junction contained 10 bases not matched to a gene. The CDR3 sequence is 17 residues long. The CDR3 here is CASGLVVGGGGADTQYF. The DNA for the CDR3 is TGTGCTAGTGGTTTGGTAGTGGGTGGCGGGGGGGCGGATACGCAGTATTTT.

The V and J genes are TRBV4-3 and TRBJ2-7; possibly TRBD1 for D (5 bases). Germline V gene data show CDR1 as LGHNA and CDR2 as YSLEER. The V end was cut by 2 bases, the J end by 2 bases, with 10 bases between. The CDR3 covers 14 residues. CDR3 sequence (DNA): TGCGCCAGCAGCCAATTTAAGACAGCCTACGAGCAGTACTTC. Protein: CASSQFKTAYEQYF.

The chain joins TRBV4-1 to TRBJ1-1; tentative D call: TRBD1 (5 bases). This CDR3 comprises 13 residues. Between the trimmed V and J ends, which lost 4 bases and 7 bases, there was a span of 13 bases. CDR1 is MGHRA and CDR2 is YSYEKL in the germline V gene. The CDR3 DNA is TGCGCCAGCAGCCCACGAGGACAACATGAAGCTTTCTTT. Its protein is CASSPRGQHEAFF.

The chain's CDR3 is CSVQKSHEQYF. The CDR3 coding sequence is TGCAGCGTTCAGAAGTCTCACGAGCAGTACTTC. This chain connects TRBV29-1 to TRBJ2-7; D gene ambiguous. CDR3 length equals 11 residues. The V end lost 5 bases, the J end lost 5 bases, and 10 bases lay between the germline ends. CDR1 is SQVTM and CDR2 is ANQGSEA in the germline V gene.

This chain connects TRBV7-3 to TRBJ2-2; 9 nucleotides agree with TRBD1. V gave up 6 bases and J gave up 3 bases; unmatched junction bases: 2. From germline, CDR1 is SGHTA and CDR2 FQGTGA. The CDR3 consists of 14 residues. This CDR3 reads CASRRTGDTGELFF. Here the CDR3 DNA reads TGTGCCAGCAGAAGGACAGGGGACACCGGGGAGCTGTTTTTT.

The CDR3 here is CASSPLGQGSQPQHF. In nucleotides, the CDR3 is TGTGCCAGCTCACCTCTCGGACAGGGGAGTCAGCCCCAGCATTTT. This sequence joins TRBV18 and TRBJ1-5, with 9 bases fitting TRBD1. V shed 3 bases and J 6 bases; nucleotides not matched to a gene: 6. Germline CDR1 reads KGHSH; CDR2 reads LQKENI. This CDR3 is 15 amino acids long.

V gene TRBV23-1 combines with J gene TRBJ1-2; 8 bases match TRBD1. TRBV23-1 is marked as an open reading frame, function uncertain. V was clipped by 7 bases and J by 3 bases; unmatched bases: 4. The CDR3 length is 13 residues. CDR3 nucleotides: TGCGCCAGCACCCCGGACAGGGACTATGGCTACACCTTC. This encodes CASTPDRDYGYTF.

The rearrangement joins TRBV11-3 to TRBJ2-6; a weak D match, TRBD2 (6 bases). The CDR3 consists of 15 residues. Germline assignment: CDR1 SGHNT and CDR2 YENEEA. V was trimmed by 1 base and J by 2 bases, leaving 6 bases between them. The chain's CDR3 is CASSLGGAGANVLTF. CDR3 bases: TGTGCCAGCAGCTTAGGGGGGGCTGGGGCCAACGTCCTGACTTTC.

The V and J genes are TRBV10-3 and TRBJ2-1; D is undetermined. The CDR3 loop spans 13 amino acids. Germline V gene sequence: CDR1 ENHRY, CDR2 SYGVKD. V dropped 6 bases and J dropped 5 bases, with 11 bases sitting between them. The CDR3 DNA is TGTGCCATCAGGGCGACCCAGGACAATGAGCAGTTCTTC. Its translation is CAIRATQDNEQFF.

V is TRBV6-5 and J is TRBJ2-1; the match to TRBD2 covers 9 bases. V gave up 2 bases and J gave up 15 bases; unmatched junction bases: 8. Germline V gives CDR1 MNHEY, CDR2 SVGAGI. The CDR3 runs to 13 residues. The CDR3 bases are TGTGCCAGCAGTTACGGTCTAGCGGGGCTCCCGTTCTTC. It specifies CASSYGLAGLPFF.

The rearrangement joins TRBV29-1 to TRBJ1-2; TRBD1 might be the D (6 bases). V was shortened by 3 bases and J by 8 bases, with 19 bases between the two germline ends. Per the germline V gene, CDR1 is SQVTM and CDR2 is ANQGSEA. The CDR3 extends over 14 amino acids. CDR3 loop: CSVEGIHRAPGYTF. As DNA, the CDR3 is TGCAGCGTTGAGGGAATCCACAGGGCACCCGGCTACACCTTC.

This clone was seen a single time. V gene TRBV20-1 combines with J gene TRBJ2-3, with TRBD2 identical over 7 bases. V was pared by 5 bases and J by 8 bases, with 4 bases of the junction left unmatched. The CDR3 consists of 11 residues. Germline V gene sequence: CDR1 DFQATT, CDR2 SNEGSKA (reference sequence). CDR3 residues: CSAGLVGTQYF. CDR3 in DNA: TGCAGTGCTGGACTAGTGGGTACGCAGTATTTT.

This chain's CDR3 is CASKPMDRVDSPLHF. CDR3 sequence (DNA): TGTGCCAGTAAACCCATGGACAGGGTGGACTCACCCCTCCACTTT. The chain carries TRBV19 and TRBJ1-6; 8 bases agree with TRBD1. The J segment lost 10 bases and the V segment lost 7 bases, leaving 12 bases of the junction unmatched. This CDR3 spans 15 amino acids. Germline V gives CDR1 LNHDA, CDR2 SQIVND (reference sequence).